This entry features one TCR beta chain sequence. Its matching antigen is unknown. This could be a read error, since a much larger clone is one nucleotide away. J was trimmed by 3 bases and V by 5 bases; bases with no gene match: 9. The CDR3 extends over 14 amino acids. CDR1 and CDR2 (germline): DFQATT, SNEGSKA (reference sequence). The data were taken from a study of glioma-infiltrating T cells. Using RNA template, CDR3s of TCR alpha and beta were amplified with iRepertoire arm-PCR. Via MiXCR, TCRdb re-called the multiplex PCR reads, giving one row per CDR3 protein. Of approximately 400,000 distinct CDR3 sequences listed, 41% are singletons. Broader study findings: Above-expected tissue-blood divergence occurred in all gliomas, most in low-grade ones.

This receptor was obtained from a human donor with low-grade glioma or glioblastoma, undergoing nonglioma brain surgery, or in good health (not recorded which). Sequencing used glioma tissue, nonneoplastic brain tissue, or PBMCs (not recorded which). The V call is TRBV20-1, the J call TRBJ1-1, with 7 bases lining up with TRBD1. In DNA form, the CDR3 reads TGCAGTGCTCTCATCAGGGGGATGCACACTGAAGCTTTCTTT. It codes for CSALIRGMHTEAFF.